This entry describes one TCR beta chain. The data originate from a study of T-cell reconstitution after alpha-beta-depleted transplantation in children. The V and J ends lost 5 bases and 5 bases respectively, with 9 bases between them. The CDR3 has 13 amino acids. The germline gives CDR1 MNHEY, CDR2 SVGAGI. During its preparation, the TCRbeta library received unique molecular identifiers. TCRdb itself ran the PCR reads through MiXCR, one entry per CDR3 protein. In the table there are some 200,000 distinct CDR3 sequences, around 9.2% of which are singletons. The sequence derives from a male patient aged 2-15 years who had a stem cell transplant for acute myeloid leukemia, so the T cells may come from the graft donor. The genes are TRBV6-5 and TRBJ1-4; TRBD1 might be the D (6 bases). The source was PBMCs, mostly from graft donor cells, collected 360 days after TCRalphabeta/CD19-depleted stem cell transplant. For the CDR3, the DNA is TGTGCCAGCAGTAGACAGGTGAATGAAAAACTGTTTTTT. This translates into CASSRQVNEKLFF.